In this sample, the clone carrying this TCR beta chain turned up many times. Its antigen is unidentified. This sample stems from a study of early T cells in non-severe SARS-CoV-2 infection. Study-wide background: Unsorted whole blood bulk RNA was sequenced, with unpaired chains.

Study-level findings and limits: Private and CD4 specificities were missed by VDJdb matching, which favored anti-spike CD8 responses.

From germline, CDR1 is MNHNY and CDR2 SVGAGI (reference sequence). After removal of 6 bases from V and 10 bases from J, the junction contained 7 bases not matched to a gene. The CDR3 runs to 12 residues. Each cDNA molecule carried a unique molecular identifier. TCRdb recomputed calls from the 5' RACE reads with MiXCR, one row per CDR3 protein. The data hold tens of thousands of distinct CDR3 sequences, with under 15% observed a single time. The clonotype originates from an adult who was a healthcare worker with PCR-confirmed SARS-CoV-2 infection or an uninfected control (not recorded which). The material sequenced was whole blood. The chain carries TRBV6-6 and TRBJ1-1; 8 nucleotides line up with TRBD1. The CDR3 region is CASSQGATGAFF. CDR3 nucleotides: TGTGCCAGCAGCCAGGGGGCAACGGGAGCTTTCTTT.